The 3 T cell receptor beta chains given below trace back to one sample, sequenced in a study of molecular identifiers for immune sequencing clone quantification. MiXCR, applied by TCRdb to the PCR reads, yields one record per CDR3 protein. The repertoire holds some 590,000 distinct CDR3 sequences, with roughly 27% as singletons. The sequencing input was naive CD8+ T cells from blood, with Jurkat cell RNA spiked in. Subset described: FACS-sorted CD8+CD4-CCR7+CD45RA+ naive T cells. Receptors were obtained from a human donor in good health. Some libraries in this study had Jurkat cell RNA spiked in.

The sample holds many counts of this clonotype. The chain couples TRBV5-1 to TRBJ2-5; D ambiguous. The V gene's germline CDR1 is SGHRS and CDR2 YFSETQ. This CDR3 has 17 amino acids. Trimming took off 0 bases at V and 5 bases at J, with 20 bases between the two ends. The CDR3 nucleotides read TGCGCCAGCAGCTTGGCTATATTAGGCCCTACCTCGGAGACCCAGTACTTC. This sequence encodes CASSLAILGPTSETQYF.

As to this clonotype: A much larger clone differs by one base, so this may be a read error. This sequence joins TRBV5-1 and TRBJ2-3; D unresolved. Looked up from germline, CDR1 is SGHRS and CDR2 is YFSETQ. The CDR3 spans 12 residues. The CDR3 bases are TGCGCCAGCAGCCAGCGCACAGATGCGCAGTATTTT. Residues: CASSQRTDAQYF.

There are many counts of this clonotype. The chain uses TRBV29-1 and TRBJ1-2; D is perhaps TRBD1 (5 bases). The CDR3 is 13 residues long. Germline loops: CDR1 SQVTM, CDR2 ANQGSEA. Trimming pared 6 bases from V and 4 bases from J, leaving 15 bases between. The DNA of the CDR3 is TGCAGCGTCCCAACCCAGGGCCCCTATGGCTACACCTTC. Amino acid sequence: CSVPTQGPYGYTF.